This TCR beta chain was captured in a study of T cell changes during pregnancy in multiple sclerosis. Trimming took off 2 bases at V and 1 base at J, with 8 bases between the two ends. There are 14 residues in the CDR3. CDR1 and CDR2 from the germline V gene are MNHNY and SVGAGI (reference sequence). Clones were read by immunoSEQ multiplex PCR, and TCRdb kept only the in-frame ones, dropping some. This table holds tens of thousands of clones, roughly nine tenths found once. The chain combines TRBV6-6 with TRBJ1-1; no definite D call. Source: CD4+ T cells from peripheral blood mononuclear cells, taken after pregnancy. The sequence derives from a female donor with multiple sclerosis, enrolled in a pregnancy study. The CDR3: CASSYGQSNTEAFF. The CDR3 DNA reads as TGTGCCAGCAGTTACGGGCAGTCGAACACTGAAGCTTTCTTT.